A selection of T cell receptor beta chains follows, all from one sample in a study of OX40 agonist ivuxolimab in advanced cancers. Profiling relied on immunoSEQ multiplex PCR, and the TCRdb table lists in-frame clones only, not all of them. The sample includes 60,000 to 100,000 clones, 85% to 90% seen only once; the top ten take 0.45% to 0.7%. Material: CD4+ or CD8+ T cells sorted from blood, obtained in a trial of the OX40 agonist ivuxolimab. The receptors originated from an adult with an advanced solid tumor such as melanoma, head and neck, liver or kidney cancer. Both conserved end residues are part of each CDR3. The D gene is left open where the match is weak. Clone size appears in some rows only: once, few, many, or a class for an expanded clone.

D	J	V	length	size	DNA	CDR3
TRBD1	TRBJ2-2	TRBV5-1	14	NA	TGCGCCAGCAGACCGGGACAGTGGGACGGGGAGCTGTTTTTT	CASRPGQWDGELFF
NA	TRBJ1-2	TRBV2	13	NA	TGTGCCAGCAGTGAAGAGGAATTCTATGGCTACACCTTC	CASSEEEFYGYTF
NA	TRBJ1-1	TRBV29-1	13	NA	TGCAGCGCCTCACCGACGGGAAACACTGAAGCTTTCTTT	CSASPTGNTEAFF
TRBD1	TRBJ2-2	TRBV5-5	15	NA	TGTGCCAGCAGCTCGGGACAGGGGGCCGCCGGGGAGCTGTTTTTT	CASSSGQGAAGELFF
TRBD1	TRBJ1-4	TRBV27	17	NA	TGTGCCAGCAGTCACAGGACAGGGTCCGTGGGGGGTGAAAAACTGTTTTTT	CASSHRTGSVGGEKLFF
NA	TRBJ1-5	TRBV6-1	17	NA	TGTGCCAGCAGTGAAGCGCACTTAGGGGGAAGCAATCAGCCCCAGCATTTT	CASSEAHLGGSNQPQHF
TRBD2	TRBJ2-3	TRBV19	17	NA	TGTGCCAGTAGAACCAGTGGTGGGGGGGTTTCGGCAGATACGCAGTATTTT	CASRTSGGGVSADTQYF
NA	TRBJ2-7	TRBV6-5	14	NA	TGTGCCAGCAGGCCCGGGGCCGATGTCTACGAGCAGTACTTC	CASRPGADVYEQYF
TRBD2	TRBJ2-3	TRBV28	11	NA	TGTGCCCACCGGGAGGGAGATACGCAGTATTTT	CAHREGDTQYF
NA	TRBJ1-2	TRBV4-3	15	once	NA	CASSQDVARVGRGTF
NA	TRBJ1-1	TRBV15	15	NA	TGTGCCACCAGCAGAGGGGTTTCGGCGAACACTGAAGCTTTCTTT	CATSRGVSANTEAFF
TRBD1	TRBJ1-5	TRBV19	13	NA	TGTGCCAGTGCAACAGGGGTGGGTCAGCCCCAGCATTTT	CASATGVGQPQHF
NA	TRBJ1-5	TRBV10-2	15	NA	TGCGCCAGCAGTGAAGGTTGGGGAGTCGGCCAGCCCCAGCATTTT	CASSEGWGVGQPQHF
NA	TRBJ2-7	TRBV18	14	NA	TGTGCCAGCTCACCTTCTCAGGGAACCTACGAGCAGTACTTC	CASSPSQGTYEQYF
TRBD1	TRBJ1-2	TRBV4-3	15	NA	TGCGCCAGCAGCCAACACAGGGGGCTTAACTATGGCTACACCTTC	CASSQHRGLNYGYTF
NA	TRBJ1-6	TRBV2	15	few	TGTGCCAGCAGTGAACGGGGGCCGAATTATTCACCCCTCCACTTT	CASSERGPNYSPLHF
NA	TRBJ2-1	TRBV7-2	13	NA	TGTGCCAGCAGCCGGAGATCTAGCAGTGAGCAGTTCTTC	CASSRRSSSEQFF
NA	TRBJ2-7	TRBV6-5	14	NA	TGTGCCAGCAGTAATCGGTACAGGGATGGCGAGCAGTACTTC	CASSNRYRDGEQYF
TRBD1	TRBJ1-5	TRBV19	14	NA	TGTGCCAGTAGTATACCGGGACAGATCGAGCCCCAGCATTTT	CASSIPGQIEPQHF
NA	TRBJ2-5	TRBV18	14	NA	TGTGCCAGCTCACCCCAGGGGTTGCAAGAGACCCAGTACTTC	CASSPQGLQETQYF
TRBD1	TRBJ2-2	TRBV11-2	15	NA	TGTGCCAGCAGTTTGACAGGGGGCACGACCGGGGAGCTGTTTTTT	CASSLTGGTTGELFF
NA	TRBJ2-3	TRBV7-2	18	NA	TGTGCCAGCAGCTTAGCCTTGGGGGGTAGCGGCCTCACAGATACGCAGTATTTT	CASSLALGGSGLTDTQYF
TRBD1	TRBJ2-7	TRBV10-3	16	NA	TGTGCCATCAGTGACTCCGGACAGGGTCTAAACTACGAGCAGTACTTC	CAISDSGQGLNYEQYF
TRBD2	TRBJ2-7	TRBV6-1	15	NA	TGTGCCAGCAGTGAAAAGCTTACGGGGGGGTACGAGCAGTACTTC	CASSEKLTGGYEQYF
NA	TRBJ1-2	TRBV30	13	few	TGTGCCTGGAGTGTACCGGGCCCCGCAGGCTACACCTTC	CAWSVPGPAGYTF
TRBD1	TRBJ1-5	TRBV19	15	NA	TGTGCCAGTAGTATGGGAGGGGGCAAAGGTCAGCCCCAGCATTTT	CASSMGGGKGQPQHF